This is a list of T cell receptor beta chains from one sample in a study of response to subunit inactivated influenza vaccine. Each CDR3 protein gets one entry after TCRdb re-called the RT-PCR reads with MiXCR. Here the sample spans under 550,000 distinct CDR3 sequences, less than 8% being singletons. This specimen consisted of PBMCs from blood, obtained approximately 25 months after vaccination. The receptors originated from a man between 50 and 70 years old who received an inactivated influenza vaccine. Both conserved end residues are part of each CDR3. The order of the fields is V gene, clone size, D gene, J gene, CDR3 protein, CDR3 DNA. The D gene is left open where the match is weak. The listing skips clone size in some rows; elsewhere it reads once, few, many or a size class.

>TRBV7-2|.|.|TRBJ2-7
CASSLDSAGFYEQYF
TGTGCCAGCAGCTTAGACTCGGCAGGGTTCTACGAGCAGTACTTC
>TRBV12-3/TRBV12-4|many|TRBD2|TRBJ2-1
CASSRSGGGYNEQFF
TGTGCCAGCAGCCGAAGCGGGGGGGGCTACAATGAGCAGTTCTTC
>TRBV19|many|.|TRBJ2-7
CASSIEADGPYEQYF
TGTGCCAGTAGTATAGAGGCCGATGGACCCTACGAGCAGTACTTC
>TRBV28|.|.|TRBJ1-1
CASREGPRGGSEAFF
TGTGCCAGCAGAGAGGGTCCCAGGGGAGGTTCTGAAGCTTTCTTT
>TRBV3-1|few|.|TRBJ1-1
CASSQVRSPLGAEAFF
TGTGCCAGCAGCCAAGTGCGGAGTCCTTTGGGGGCTGAAGCTTTCTTT
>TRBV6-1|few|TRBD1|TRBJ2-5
CASRQGLWETQYF
TGTGCCAGCAGACAGGGGTTGTGGGAGACCCAGTACTTC
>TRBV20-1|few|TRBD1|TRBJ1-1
CSPKGIDRVPTEAFF
TGCAGTCCTAAAGGGATTGACAGGGTGCCCACTGAAGCTTTCTTT
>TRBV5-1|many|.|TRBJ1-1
CASSAGAGAEAFF
TGCGCCAGCAGCGCCGGGGCCGGGGCTGAAGCTTTCTTT
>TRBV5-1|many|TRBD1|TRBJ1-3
CASSLVGTVLGSGNTIYF
TGCGCCAGCAGCTTGGTCGGGACAGTTCTCGGCTCTGGAAACACCATATATTTT
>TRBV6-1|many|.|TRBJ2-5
CASSKTVRVTQYF
TGTGCCAGCAGTAAAACCGTTCGGGTGACCCAGTACTTC
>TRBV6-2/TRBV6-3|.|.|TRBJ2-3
CASSYSHVGGLVEDTQYF
TGTGCCAGCAGTTACTCCCATGTTGGGGGGCTTGTTGAAGATACGCAGTATTTT
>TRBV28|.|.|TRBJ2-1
CASSSGTGYGSPLNEQFF
TGTGCCAGCAGTTCCGGTACCGGGTATGGGAGCCCCCTCAATGAGCAGTTCTTC
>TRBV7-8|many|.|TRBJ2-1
CASSLEGWGAYNEQFF
TGTGCCAGCAGCTTAGAAGGGTGGGGGGCCTACAATGAGCAGTTCTTC
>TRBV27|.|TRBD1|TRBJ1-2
CASSEDSGGSYGYTF
TGTGCCAGCAGCGAAGATTCAGGGGGCAGTTATGGCTACACCTTC
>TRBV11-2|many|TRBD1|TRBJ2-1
CASSLEPGQGFGFF
TGTGCCAGCAGCTTGGAACCGGGACAGGGATTCGGGTTCTTC
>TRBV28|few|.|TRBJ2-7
CASSLEKEQYF
TGTGCCAGCAGTTTAGAAAAGGAGCAGTACTTC
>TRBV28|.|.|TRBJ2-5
CASSPYREETQYF
TGTGCCAGCAGCCCTTACAGGGAAGAGACCCAGTACTTC
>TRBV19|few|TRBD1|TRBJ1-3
CASSTTMGQTSGNTIYF
TGTGCCAGTAGTACAACCATGGGACAGACCTCTGGAAACACCATATATTTT
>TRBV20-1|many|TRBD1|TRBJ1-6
CSARDNRGNSPLHF
TGCAGTGCTAGAGATAACAGGGGGAATTCACCCCTCCACTTT
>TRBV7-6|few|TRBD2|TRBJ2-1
CASSWSSRGSSYNEQFF
TGTGCCAGCAGCTGGTCTTCGCGGGGGAGCTCCTACAATGAGCAGTTCTTC
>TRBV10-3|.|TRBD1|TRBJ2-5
CAAQGANGETQYF
TGTGCCGCTCAGGGGGCTAATGGCGAGACCCAGTACTTC
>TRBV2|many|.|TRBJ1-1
CASTARDPGASEAFF
TGTGCCAGCACCGCCCGGGACCCAGGGGCCTCTGAAGCTTTCTTT
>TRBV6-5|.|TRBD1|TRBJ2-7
CASSYSSPGQGAGEQYF
TGTGCCAGCAGTTACTCGTCCCCGGGACAGGGGGCCGGGGAGCAGTACTTC
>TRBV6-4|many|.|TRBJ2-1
CASSGGNEQFF
TGTGCCAGCAGTGGGGGCAATGAGCAGTTCTTC
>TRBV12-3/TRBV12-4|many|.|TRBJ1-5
CASSLGTRFSNQPQHF
TGTGCCAGCAGCCTCGGGACACGTTTTAGCAATCAGCCCCAGCATTTT
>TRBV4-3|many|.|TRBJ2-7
CASSQDRRYEQYF
TGCGCCAGCAGCCAAGATAGGCGCTACGAGCAGTACTTC
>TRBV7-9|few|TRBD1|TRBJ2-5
CASSGISGQGSPPYF
TGTGCCAGCAGCGGGATTTCGGGACAGGGGTCCCCCCCGTACTTC
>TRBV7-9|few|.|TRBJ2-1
CASSLAAVAYNEQFF
TGTGCCAGCAGCCTTGCGGCGGTCGCCTACAATGAGCAGTTCTTC
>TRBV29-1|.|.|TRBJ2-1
CSAAGSVRSNEQFF
TGCAGCGCGGCCGGGTCCGTCAGATCCAATGAGCAGTTCTTC
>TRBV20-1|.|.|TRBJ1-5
CSARLLNQPQHF
TGCAGTGCTAGATTGTTGAATCAGCCCCAGCATTTT
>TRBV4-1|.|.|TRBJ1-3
CASSQEGTRGNTIYF
TGCGCCAGCAGCCAAGAAGGGACTAGGGGAAACACCATATATTTT